The source of this TCR beta chain is a study of T cell responses to AZD1222 COVID-19 vaccine. Study conclusions and caveats: Baseline serostatus was positive in only six AZD1222 recipients.

Some clones are missing from TCRdb's copy, which holds only in-frame ones; the method was immunoSEQ multiplex PCR. The sample has 180,000 or so clones; 94% are singletons. Details on this clone: Its antigen is not identified.

Unmatched junction bases numbered 9, after V lost 8 bases and J lost 6 bases. The V gene's germline CDR1 is LGHDT and CDR2 YNNKEL (reference sequence). This CDR3 spans 13 amino acids. The chain recombines TRBV3-1 (or the pseudogene TRBV3-2) with TRBJ2-7, with TRBD1 identical over 8 bases. This TCR derives from an adult in good health. The sample in question was peripheral blood, obtained on day 0 of AZD1222 vaccination. The CDR3: CASARGLVSEQYF. CDR3 bases: TGTGCCAGCGCCAGGGGGCTAGTTTCCGAGCAGTACTTC.